The rows below give T cell receptor beta chains drawn from one sample of a study of T cells in Graves' hyperthyroidism and ophthalmopathy. Via MiXCR, TCRdb re-called the multiplex PCR reads, giving one row per CDR3 protein. The sample yields 550,000 to 800,000 distinct CDR3 sequences, about a sixth seen once. What was sequenced was blood. Source of these receptors: a young man with Graves' hyperthyroidism. The CDR3 runs from the conserved cysteine through the conserved F or W. The order of the fields is clone size, D gene, V gene, CDR3 length, J gene, CDR3 DNA, CDR3 protein. A D gene is named only where the DNA matches it firmly. Clone size is shown for a subset of rows, as once, few, many or a class of expanded clone.

size: few
D: TRBD1
V: TRBV6-2/TRBV6-3
length: 16
J: TRBJ2-1
DNA: TGTGCCAGCAGTGCCGGACAGGGTTTATCCTACAATGAGCAGTTCTTC
CDR3: CASSAGQGLSYNEQFF

size: many
D: TRBD2
V: TRBV7-2
length: 15
J: TRBJ2-3
DNA: TGTGCCAGCAGCTTACAAGCGGGAGGGCCAGATACGCAGTATTTT
CDR3: CASSLQAGGPDTQYF

size: few
D: NA
V: TRBV9
length: 15
J: TRBJ1-5
DNA: TGTGCCAGCAGCCCCACCGACAGGAGTGATCAGCCCCAGCATTTT
CDR3: CASSPTDRSDQPQHF

size: NA
D: NA
V: TRBV5-1
length: 13
J: TRBJ2-2
DNA: TGCGCCAGCAGCTTCCTTTTAGGCGGGGAGCTGTTTTTT
CDR3: CASSFLLGGELFF

size: NA
D: TRBD2
V: TRBV19
length: 18
J: TRBJ2-2
DNA: TGTGCCAGTAGTCCCCCGGGAGGACTAGCGGGAGATACCGGGAAGCTGTTTTTT
CDR3: CASSPPGGLAGDTGKLFF

size: many
D: TRBD1
V: TRBV19
length: 14
J: TRBJ2-7
DNA: TGTGCCAGTAGTATGGGACAGGGCTCCTACGAGCAGTACTTC
CDR3: CASSMGQGSYEQYF

size: NA
D: NA
V: TRBV4-2
length: 15
J: TRBJ2-7
DNA: TGTGCCAGCAGCCAGGGACGACTCCCTTCCTACGAGCAGTACTTC
CDR3: CASSQGRLPSYEQYF

size: NA
D: NA
V: TRBV27
length: 15
J: TRBJ2-5
DNA: TGTGCCAGCACCCCCCTCGGGGAGGTCCCACGGACCCAGTACTTC
CDR3: CASTPLGEVPRTQYF

size: many
D: TRBD2
V: TRBV20-1
length: 14
J: TRBJ2-3
DNA: TGCAGTGCCGGTAGCGGGGTTCGCACAGATACGCAGTATTTT
CDR3: CSAGSGVRTDTQYF

size: many
D: NA
V: TRBV3-1
length: 14
J: TRBJ2-1
DNA: TGTGCCAGCAGCCAAGCTACAGGGTACAATGAGCAGTTCTTC
CDR3: CASSQATGYNEQFF

size: NA
D: TRBD2
V: TRBV24-1
length: 15
J: TRBJ2-5
DNA: TGTGCCACCAGTGATCTAGCGGGAGGCGGAGAGACCCAGTACTTC
CDR3: CATSDLAGGGETQYF

size: NA
D: TRBD2
V: TRBV29-1
length: 13
J: TRBJ2-2
DNA: TGCAGCGTAAAGCGGGAGAACACCGGGGAGCTGTTTTTT
CDR3: CSVKRENTGELFF